What follows is one T cell receptor beta chain and its context. Its antigen is currently unknown. The CDR3 has 19 residues. Germline assignment: CDR1 MNHEY and CDR2 SVGEGT. The J segment lost 2 bases and the V segment lost 4 bases, leaving 9 bases of the junction unmatched. This specimen belongs to a study of T cell responses to AZD1222 COVID-19 vaccine. Profiling relied on immunoSEQ multiplex PCR, and the TCRdb table lists in-frame clones only, not all of them. Among about 140,000 clones listed, roughly nine tenths were seen once. Study results and caveats: Nearly half of spike-specific TCRs reportedly target unmutated variant regions. Repertoire collection took place solely once the T cell response had peaked.

Sequenced here: peripheral blood, sampled 28 days after the second AZD1222 dose. This clonotype was obtained from an adult who received the AZD1222 COVID-19 vaccine. This sequence joins TRBV6-2 or TRBV6-3 and TRBJ2-3, with 16 bases fitting TRBD2. CDR3: CASSSPGLAGGLDTDTQYF. For the CDR3, the DNA is TGTGCCAGCAGTTCCCCGGGACTAGCGGGGGGGCTGGACACAGATACGCAGTATTTT.